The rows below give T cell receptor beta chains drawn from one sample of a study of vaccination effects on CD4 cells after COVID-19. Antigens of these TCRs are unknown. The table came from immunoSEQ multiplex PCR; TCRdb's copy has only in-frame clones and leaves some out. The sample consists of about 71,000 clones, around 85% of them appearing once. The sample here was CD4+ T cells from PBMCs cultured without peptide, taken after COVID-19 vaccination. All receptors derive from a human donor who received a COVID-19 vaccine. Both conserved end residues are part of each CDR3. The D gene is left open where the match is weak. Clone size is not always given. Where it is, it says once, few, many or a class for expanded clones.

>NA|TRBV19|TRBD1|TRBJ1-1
CASSIRPGGRLKNTEAFF
TGTGCCAGTAGTATAAGGCCAGGGGGCCGACTGAAGAACACTGAAGCTTTCTTT
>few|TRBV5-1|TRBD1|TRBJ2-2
CASSFSGTGEVLFF
TGCGCCAGCAGCTTTTCAGGGACAGGGGAAGTGCTGTTTTTT
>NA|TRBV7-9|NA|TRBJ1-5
CASSLGGLDNQPQHF
TGTGCCAGCAGCTTAGGGGGGCTCGACAATCAGCCCCAGCATTTT
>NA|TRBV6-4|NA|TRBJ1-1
CASSDDFGSVNTEAFF
TGTGCCAGCAGTGACGATTTCGGGTCCGTGAACACTGAAGCTTTCTTT
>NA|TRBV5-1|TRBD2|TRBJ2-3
CASSLGGTSGGYTQYF
TGCGCCAGCAGCTTGGGCGGGACTAGCGGGGGTTATACGCAGTATTTT
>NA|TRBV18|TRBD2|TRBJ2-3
CASSPIVLAGVGTDTQYF
TGTGCCAGCTCACCGATCGTACTAGCGGGGGTTGGCACAGATACGCAGTATTTT
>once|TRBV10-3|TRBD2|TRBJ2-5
CAISSTSGGETQYF
TGTGCCATCAGCTCGACTAGCGGGGGGGAGACCCAGTACTTC
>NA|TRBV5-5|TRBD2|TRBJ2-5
CASVMGLAGGSRETQYF
TGTGCCAGCGTTATGGGACTAGCGGGGGGATCAAGGGAGACCCAGTACTTC
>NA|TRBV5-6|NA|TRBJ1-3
CASSLGFNSGNTIYF
TGTGCCAGCAGCTTGGGGTTCAACTCTGGAAACACCATATATTTT
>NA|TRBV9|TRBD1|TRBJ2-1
CASSVRGGGTGGYNEQFF
TGTGCCAGCAGCGTTAGGGGAGGGGGGACAGGGGGTTACAATGAGCAGTTCTTC
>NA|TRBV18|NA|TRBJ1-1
CASSPGRTEAFF
TGTGCCAGCTCACCAGGGCGCACTGAAGCTTTCTTT
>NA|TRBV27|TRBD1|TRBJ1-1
CASSWRAGQGDTEAFF
TGTGCCAGCAGTTGGAGGGCGGGACAGGGCGACACTGAAGCTTTCTTT
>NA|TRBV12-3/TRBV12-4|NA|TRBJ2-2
CASKDYTGELFF
TGTGCCAGCAAAGATTACACCGGGGAGCTGTTTTTT
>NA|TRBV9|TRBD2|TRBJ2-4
CASSEGLAGGVDQYF
TGTGCCAGCAGCGAGGGACTAGCGGGGGGCGTTGATCAGTACTTC
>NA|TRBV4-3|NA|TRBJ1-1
CASSQGVRQAMNTEAFF
TGCGCCAGCAGCCAAGGCGTGCGACAGGCCATGAACACTGAAGCTTTCTTT
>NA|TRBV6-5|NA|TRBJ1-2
CASSYSIAGGTYTF
TGTGCCAGCAGTTACTCGATTGCAGGTGGAACCTACACCTTC
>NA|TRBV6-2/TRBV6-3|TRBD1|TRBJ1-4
CASSPPPGTGLNEKLFF
TGTGCCAGCAGTCCGCCTCCCGGGACAGGTCTTAATGAAAAACTGTTTTTT